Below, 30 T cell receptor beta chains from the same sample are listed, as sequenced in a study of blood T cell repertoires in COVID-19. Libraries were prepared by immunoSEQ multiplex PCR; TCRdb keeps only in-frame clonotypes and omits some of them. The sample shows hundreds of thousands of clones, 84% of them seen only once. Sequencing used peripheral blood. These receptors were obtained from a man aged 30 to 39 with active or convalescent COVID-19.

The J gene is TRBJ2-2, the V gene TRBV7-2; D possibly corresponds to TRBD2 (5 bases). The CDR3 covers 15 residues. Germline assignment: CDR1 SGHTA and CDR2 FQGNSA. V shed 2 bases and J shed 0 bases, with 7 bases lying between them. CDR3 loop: CASSLNGANTGELFF. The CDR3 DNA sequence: TGTGCCAGCAGCTTAAACGGGGCGAACACCGGGGAGCTGTTTTTT.

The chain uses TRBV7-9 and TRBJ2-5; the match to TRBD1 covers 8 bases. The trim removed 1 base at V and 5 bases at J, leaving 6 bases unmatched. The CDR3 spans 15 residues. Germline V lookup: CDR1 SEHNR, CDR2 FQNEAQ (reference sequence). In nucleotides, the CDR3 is TGTGCCAGCAGCTTAGGAGGGACAGGAATTGAGACCCAGTACTTC. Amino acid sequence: CASSLGGTGIETQYF.

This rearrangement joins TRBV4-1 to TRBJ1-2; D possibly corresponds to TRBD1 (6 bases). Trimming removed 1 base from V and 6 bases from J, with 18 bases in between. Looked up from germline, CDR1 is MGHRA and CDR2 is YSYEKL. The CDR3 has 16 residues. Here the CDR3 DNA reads TGCGCCAGCAGCCAAGTACCGGGGGGGGCTCGGGATGGCTACACCTTC. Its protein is CASSQVPGGARDGYTF.

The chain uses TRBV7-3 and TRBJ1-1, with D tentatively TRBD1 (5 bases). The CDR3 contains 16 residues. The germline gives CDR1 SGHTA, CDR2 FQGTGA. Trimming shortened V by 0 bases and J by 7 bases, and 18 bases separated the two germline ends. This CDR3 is CASSLTGAGLASEAFF. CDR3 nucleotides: TGTGCCAGCAGCTTAACCGGGGCGGGGCTGGCTAGTGAAGCTTTCTTT. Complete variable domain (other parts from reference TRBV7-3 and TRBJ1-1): GAGVSQTPSNKVTEKGKYVELRCDPISGHTALYWYRQSLGQGPEFLIYFQGTGAADDSGLPNDRFFAVRPEGSVSTLKIQRTERGDSAVYLCASSLTGAGLASEAFFGQGTRLTVV.

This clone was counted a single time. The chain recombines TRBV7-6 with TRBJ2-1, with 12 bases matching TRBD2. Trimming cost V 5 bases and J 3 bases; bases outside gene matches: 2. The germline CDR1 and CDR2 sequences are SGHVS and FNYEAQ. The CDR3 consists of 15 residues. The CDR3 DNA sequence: TGTGCCAGCAGCCGGACTAGCGGGATCTACAATGAGCAGTTCTTC. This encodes CASSRTSGIYNEQFF.

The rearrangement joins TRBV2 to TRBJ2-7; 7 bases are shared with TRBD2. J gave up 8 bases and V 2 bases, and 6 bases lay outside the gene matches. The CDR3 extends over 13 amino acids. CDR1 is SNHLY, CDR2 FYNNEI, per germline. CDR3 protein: CASSESVLAQQYF. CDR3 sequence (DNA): TGTGCCAGCAGTGAATCGGTACTAGCGCAGCAGTACTTC. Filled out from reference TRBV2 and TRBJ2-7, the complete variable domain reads EPEVTQTPSHQVTQMGQEVILRCVPISNHLYFYWYRQILGQKVEFLVSFYNNEISEKSEIFDDQFSVERPDGSNFTLKIRSTKLEDSAMYFCASSESVLAQQYFGPGTRLTVT.

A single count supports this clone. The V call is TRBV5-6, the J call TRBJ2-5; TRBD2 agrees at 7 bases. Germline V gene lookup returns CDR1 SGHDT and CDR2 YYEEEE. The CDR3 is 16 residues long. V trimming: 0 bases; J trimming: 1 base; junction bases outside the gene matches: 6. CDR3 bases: TGTGCCAGCAGCTTGGTAAGCGGGGTTACCCAAGAGACCCAGTACTTC. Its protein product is CASSLVSGVTQETQYF.

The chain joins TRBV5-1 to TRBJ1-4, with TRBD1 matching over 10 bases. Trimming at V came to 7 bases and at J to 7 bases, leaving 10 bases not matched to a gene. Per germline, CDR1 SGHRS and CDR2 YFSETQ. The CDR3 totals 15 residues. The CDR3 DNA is TGCGCCAGCTCTCGAGAGGGACAGGGGATTGAAAAACTGTTTTTT. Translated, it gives CASSREGQGIEKLFF. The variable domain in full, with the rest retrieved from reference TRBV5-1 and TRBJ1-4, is KAGVTQTPRYLIKTRGQQVTLSCSPISGHRSVSWYQQTPGQGLQFLFEYFSETQRNKGNFPGRFSGRQFSNSRSEMNVSTLELGDSALYLCASSREGQGIEKLFFGSGTQLSVL.

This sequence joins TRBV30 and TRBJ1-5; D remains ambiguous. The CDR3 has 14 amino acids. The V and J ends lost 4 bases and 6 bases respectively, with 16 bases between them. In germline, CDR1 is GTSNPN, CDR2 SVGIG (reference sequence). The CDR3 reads CAWTRRVSGQPQHF. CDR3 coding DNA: TGTGCCTGGACTAGGAGGGTATCGGGTCAGCCCCAGCATTTT. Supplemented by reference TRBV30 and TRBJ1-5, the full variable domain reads SQTIHQWPATLVQPVGSPLSLECTVEGTSNPNLYWYRQAAGRGLQLLFYSVGIGQISSEVPQNLSASRPQDRQFILSSKKLLLSDSGFYLCAWTRRVSGQPQHFGDGTRLSIL.

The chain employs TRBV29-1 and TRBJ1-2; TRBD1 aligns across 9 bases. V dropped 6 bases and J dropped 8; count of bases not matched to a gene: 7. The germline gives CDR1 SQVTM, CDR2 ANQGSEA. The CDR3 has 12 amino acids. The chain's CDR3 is CSVVGQGRGYTF. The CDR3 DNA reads TGCAGCGTGGTCGGACAGGGGAGAGGCTACACCTTC.

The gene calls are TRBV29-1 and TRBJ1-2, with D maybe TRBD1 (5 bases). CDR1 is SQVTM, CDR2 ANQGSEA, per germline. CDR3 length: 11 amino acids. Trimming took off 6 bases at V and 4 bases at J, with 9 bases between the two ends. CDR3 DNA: TGCAGCGTAGACAGTAGCTATGGCTACACCTTC. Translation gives CSVDSSYGYTF.

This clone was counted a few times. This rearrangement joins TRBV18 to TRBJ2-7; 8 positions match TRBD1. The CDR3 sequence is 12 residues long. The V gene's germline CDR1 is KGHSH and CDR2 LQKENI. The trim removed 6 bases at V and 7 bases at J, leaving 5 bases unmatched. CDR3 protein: CASSQQGEEQYF. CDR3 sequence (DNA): TGTGCCAGCTCGCAACAGGGGGAGGAGCAGTACTTC.

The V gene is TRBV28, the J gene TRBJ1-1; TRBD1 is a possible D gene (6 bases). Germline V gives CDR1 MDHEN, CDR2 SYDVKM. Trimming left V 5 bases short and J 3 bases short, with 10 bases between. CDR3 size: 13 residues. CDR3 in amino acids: CASSAPGDTEAFF. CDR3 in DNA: TGTGCCAGCAGTGCCCCAGGGGACACTGAAGCTTTCTTT.

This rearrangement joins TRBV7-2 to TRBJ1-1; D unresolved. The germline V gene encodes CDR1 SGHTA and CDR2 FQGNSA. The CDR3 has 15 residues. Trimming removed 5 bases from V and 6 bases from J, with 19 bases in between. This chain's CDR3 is CASSANDVGRSEAFF. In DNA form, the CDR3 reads TGTGCCAGCAGCGCGAATGATGTAGGGAGATCTGAAGCTTTCTTT. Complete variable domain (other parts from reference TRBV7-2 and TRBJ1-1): GAGVSQSPSNKVTEKGKDVELRCDPISGHTALYWYRQSLGQGLEFLIYFQGNSAPDKSGLPSDRFSAERTGGSVSTLTIQRTQQEDSAVYLCASSANDVGRSEAFFGQGTRLTVV.

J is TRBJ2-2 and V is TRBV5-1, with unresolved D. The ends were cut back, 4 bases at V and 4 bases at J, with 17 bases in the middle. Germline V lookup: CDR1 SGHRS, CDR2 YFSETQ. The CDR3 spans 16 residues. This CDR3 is CASSPRAAWSTGELFF. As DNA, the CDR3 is TGCGCCAGCAGCCCCCGAGCCGCTTGGAGCACCGGGGAGCTGTTTTTT.

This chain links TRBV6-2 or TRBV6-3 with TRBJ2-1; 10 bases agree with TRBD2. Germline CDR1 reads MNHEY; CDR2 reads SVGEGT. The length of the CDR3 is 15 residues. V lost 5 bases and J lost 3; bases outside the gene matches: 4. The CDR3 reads CASSPLAGSYNEQFF. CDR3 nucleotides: TGTGCCAGCAGTCCACTAGCGGGGAGCTACAATGAGCAGTTCTTC.

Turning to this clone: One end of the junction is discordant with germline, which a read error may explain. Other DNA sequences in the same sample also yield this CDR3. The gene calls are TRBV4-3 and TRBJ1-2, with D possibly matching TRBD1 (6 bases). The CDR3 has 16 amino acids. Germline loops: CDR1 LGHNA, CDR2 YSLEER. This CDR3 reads CASSQEAGDSAYGYTF. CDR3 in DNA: TGCGCCAGCAGCCAAGAGGCAGGGGATAGCGCGTATGGCTACACCTTT.

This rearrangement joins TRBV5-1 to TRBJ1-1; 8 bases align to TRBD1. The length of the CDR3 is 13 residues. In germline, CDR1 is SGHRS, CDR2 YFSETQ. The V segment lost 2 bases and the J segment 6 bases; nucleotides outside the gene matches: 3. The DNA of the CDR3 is TGCGCCAGCAGCTTAACAGGGGGGTCTGAAGCTTTCTTT. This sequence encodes CASSLTGGSEAFF.

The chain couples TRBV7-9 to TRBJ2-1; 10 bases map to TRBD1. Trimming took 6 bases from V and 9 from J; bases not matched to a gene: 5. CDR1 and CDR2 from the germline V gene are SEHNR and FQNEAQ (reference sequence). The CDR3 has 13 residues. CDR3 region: CASRSTGGLEQFF. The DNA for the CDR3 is TGTGCCAGCAGGTCGACAGGGGGCCTTGAGCAGTTCTTC.

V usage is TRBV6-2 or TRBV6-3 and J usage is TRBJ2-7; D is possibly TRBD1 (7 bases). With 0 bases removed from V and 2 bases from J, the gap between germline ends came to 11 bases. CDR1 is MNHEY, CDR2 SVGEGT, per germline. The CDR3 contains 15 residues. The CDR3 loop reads CASSYSGGQPYEQYF. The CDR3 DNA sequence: TGTGCCAGCAGTTACTCCGGGGGACAGCCCTACGAGCAGTACTTC.

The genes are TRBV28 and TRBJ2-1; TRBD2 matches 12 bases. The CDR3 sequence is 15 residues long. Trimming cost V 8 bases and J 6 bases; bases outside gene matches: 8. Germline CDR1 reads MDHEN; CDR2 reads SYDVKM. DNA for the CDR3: TGTGCCAGCTTTTCTAGCGGGGGGGCTCGCAATGAGCAGTTCTTC. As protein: CASFSSGGARNEQFF.

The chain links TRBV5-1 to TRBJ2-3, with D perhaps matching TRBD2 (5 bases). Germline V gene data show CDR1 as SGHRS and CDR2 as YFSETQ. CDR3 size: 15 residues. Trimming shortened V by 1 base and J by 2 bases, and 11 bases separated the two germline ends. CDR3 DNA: TGCGCCAGCAGCTTGCAAGGCGGGTACACAGATACGCAGTATTTT. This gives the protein CASSLQGGYTDTQYF. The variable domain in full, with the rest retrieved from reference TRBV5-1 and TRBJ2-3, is KAGVTQTPRYLIKTRGQQVTLSCSPISGHRSVSWYQQTPGQGLQFLFEYFSETQRNKGNFPGRFSGRQFSNSRSEMNVSTLELGDSALYLCASSLQGGYTDTQYFGPGTRLTVL.

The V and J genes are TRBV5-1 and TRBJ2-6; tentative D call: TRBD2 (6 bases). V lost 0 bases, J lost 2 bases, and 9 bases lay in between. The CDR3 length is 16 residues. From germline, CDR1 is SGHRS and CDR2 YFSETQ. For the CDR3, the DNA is TGCGCCAGCAGCTTGGTTTGGGGGGCTGGGGCCAACGTCCTGACTTTC. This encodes CASSLVWGAGANVLTF.

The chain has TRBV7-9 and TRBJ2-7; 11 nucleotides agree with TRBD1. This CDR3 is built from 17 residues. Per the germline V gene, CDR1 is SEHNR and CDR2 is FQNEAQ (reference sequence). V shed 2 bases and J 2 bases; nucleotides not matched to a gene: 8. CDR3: CASSLIGGDRGTYEQYF. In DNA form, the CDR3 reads TGTGCCAGCAGCTTAATAGGTGGGGACAGGGGGACCTACGAGCAGTACTTC.

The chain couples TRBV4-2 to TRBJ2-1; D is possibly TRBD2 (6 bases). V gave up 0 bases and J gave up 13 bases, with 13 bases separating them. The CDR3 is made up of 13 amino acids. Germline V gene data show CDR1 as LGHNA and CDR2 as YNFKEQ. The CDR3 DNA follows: TGTGCCAGCAGCCAAGATCGAGGAGGGTCCCAGTTCTTC. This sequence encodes CASSQDRGGSQFF.

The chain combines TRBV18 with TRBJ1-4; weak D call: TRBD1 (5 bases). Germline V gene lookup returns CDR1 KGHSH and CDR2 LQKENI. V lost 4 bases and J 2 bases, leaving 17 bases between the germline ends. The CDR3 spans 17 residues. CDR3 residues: CASSLTLQGVTNEKLFF. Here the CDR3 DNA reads TGTGCCAGCTCACTTACCCTCCAGGGTGTGACTAATGAAAAACTGTTTTTT.

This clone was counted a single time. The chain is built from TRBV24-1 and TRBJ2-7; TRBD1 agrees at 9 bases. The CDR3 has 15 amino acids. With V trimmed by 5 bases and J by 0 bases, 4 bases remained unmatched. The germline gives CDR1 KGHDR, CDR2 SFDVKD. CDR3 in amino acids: CATSGTGQGSYEQYF. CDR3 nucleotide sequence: TGTGCCACCAGTGGTACGGGACAGGGCTCCTACGAGCAGTACTTC.

The CDR3 sequence is CASLAWNEQFF. The CDR3 region has the DNA TGTGCCAGTCTAGCGTGGAATGAGCAGTTCTTC. The chain is built from TRBV19 and TRBJ2-1, with D maybe TRBD2 (6 bases). Trimming stripped 8 bases from V and 7 bases from J, with 9 bases between. Germline CDR1 and CDR2: LNHDA and SQIVND (reference sequence). This CDR3 is 11 amino acids long.

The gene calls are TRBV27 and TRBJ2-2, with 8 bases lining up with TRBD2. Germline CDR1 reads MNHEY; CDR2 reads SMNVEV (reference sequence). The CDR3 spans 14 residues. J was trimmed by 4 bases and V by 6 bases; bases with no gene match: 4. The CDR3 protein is CASRPGGGTGELFF. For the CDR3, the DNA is TGTGCCAGCAGGCCGGGGGGGGGCACCGGGGAGCTGTTTTTT.

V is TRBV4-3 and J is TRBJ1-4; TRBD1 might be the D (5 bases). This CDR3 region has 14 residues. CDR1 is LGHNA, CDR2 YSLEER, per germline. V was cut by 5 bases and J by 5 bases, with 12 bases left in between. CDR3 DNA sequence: TGCGCCAGCAGCAAAGGGGAGGAGAATGAAAAACTGTTTTTT. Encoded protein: CASSKGEENEKLFF.